The present entry profiles one T cell receptor (beta chain) with its context. Its antigen is unidentified. This specimen comes from a study of shared clonotypes between healthy human individuals. Study-wide results and caveats: The sole specimen, blood, was sampled, and tissue repertoires likely differ. Researchers found naive subsets generally carried larger estimated richness than memory subsets.

CD8 memory comprised CD45RO+ plus CCR7-negative CD45RA+ TemRA cells. The table came from immunoSEQ multiplex PCR; TCRdb's copy has only in-frame clones and leaves some out. The top ten hold around 26% of the sample, which has about 110,000 clones, roughly 70% seen once. This CDR3 is 16 amino acids long. The trim removed 3 bases at V and 10 bases at J, leaving 12 bases unmatched. Germline-derived CDR1 and CDR2 are SGHAT and FQNNGV. This receptor was taken from a woman aged 25 to 39 in good health. Sequences were obtained from memory CD8+ T cells sorted from blood. Documented subset: CD45RO+ cells pooled with CCR7-negative TemRA cells. The chain couples TRBV11-2 to TRBJ2-1, with 10 nucleotides matching TRBD2. CDR3 loop: CASSLSRSGRAEEQFF. CDR3 in DNA: TGTGCCAGCAGCTTGAGCCGAAGCGGGAGGGCTGAGGAGCAGTTCTTC.